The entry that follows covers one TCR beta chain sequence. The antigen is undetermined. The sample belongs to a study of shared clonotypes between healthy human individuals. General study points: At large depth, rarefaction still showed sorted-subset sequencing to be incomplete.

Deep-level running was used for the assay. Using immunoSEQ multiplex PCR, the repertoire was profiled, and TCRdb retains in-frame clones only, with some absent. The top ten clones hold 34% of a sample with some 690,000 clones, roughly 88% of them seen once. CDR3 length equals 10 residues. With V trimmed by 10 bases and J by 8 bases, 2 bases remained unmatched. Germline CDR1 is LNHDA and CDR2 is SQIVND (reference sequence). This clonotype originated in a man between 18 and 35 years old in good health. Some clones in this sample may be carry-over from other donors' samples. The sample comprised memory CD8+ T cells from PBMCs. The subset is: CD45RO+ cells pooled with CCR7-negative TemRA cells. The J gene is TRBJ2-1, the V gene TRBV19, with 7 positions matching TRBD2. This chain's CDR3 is CATSGHEQFF. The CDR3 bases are TGTGCCACTAGCGGCCATGAGCAGTTCTTC.